This T cell receptor (beta chain) was sequenced for a study of T cell responses to AZD1222 COVID-19 vaccine. TCRdb's copy holds only in-frame clones and misses some; the assay was immunoSEQ multiplex PCR. The sample comprises more than 90,000 clones, approximately 90% of which are singletons, and 6.5% to 7.5% rests with the top ten. V was clipped by 7 bases and J by 1 base; unmatched bases: 11. Germline lookup yields CDR1 SQVTM and CDR2 ANQGSEA. The CDR3 contains 16 residues. The sequenced sample was peripheral blood, obtained 28 days after the second AZD1222 dose. This chain links TRBV29-1 with TRBJ2-1, with 9 bases lining up with TRBD1. The TCR sequence derives from an adult who received the AZD1222 COVID-19 vaccine. The CDR3 bases are TGCAGCGCGGTATATGGGACAGGGATTTCCTACAATGAGCAGTTCTTC. This gives the protein CSAVYGTGISYNEQFF.